What follows are 10 T cell receptor beta chains derived from one specimen sequenced in a study of T cells in Graves' hyperthyroidism and ophthalmopathy. RNA transcripts were the template for amplifying TCR beta CDR3 regions. A set of HTBI primers served as the primers for a first-round RT-PCR of the TCR CDR3. MiXCR was run by TCRdb on the multiplex PCR reads, yielding one entry per CDR3 protein. The data show about 570,000 distinct CDR3 sequences, with roughly 50% seen just once and around 17% held by the top ten. Sequenced sample: peripheral blood or thyroid tissue (not recorded which). The receptors stem from an adult woman with Graves' disease, either hyperthyroidism or ophthalmopathy (not recorded which).

V gene TRBV20-1 combines with J gene TRBJ1-2; 9 bases fit TRBD1. This CDR3 spans 14 amino acids. CDR1 is DFQATT, CDR2 SNEGSKA, per germline (reference sequence). The junction had 10 bases not matched to a gene; V was cut back by 3 bases and J by 8 bases. CDR3 amino acids: CSARTRTGGYGYTF. CDR3 in DNA: TGCAGTGCTAGGACGAGAACAGGGGGCTACGGCTACACCTTC.

The chain employs TRBV28 and TRBJ2-7, with 7 nucleotides matching TRBD2. V shed 6 bases, J shed 2 bases, and the junction held 7 bases outside the gene matches. CDR1 and CDR2 (germline): MDHEN, SYDVKM. This CDR3 contains 14 residues. For the CDR3, the DNA is TGTGCCAGCAGATCGGGGGGACCGACCTACGAGCAGTACTTC. Amino acid sequence: CASRSGGPTYEQYF.

V usage is TRBV7-8 and J usage is TRBJ2-5; 8 bases match TRBD2. Germline-derived CDR1 and CDR2 are SGHVS and FQNEAQ. The CDR3 has 16 residues. The ends lost 4 bases at V and 0 bases at J; junction bases unmatched: 7. The CDR3 sequence is CASSSGRTSNQETQYF. CDR3 DNA sequence: TGTGCCAGCAGCTCAGGAAGGACTAGCAACCAAGAGACCCAGTACTTC. Full variable domain (missing parts from reference TRBV7-8 and TRBJ2-5): GAGVSQSPRYKVAKRGQDVALRCDPISGHVSLFWYQQALGQGPEFLTYFQNEAQLDKSGLPSDRFFAERPEGSVSTLKIQRTQQEDSAVYLCASSSGRTSNQETQYFGPGTRLLVL.

The gene calls are TRBV12-3 or TRBV12-4 and TRBJ1-4; 7 bases line up with TRBD1. CDR3 length equals 13 residues. V shed 5 bases, J shed 8 bases, and the junction held 5 bases outside the gene matches. The CDR3 DNA reads as TGTGCCAGCAGTAGACAGGGATACGAAAAACTGTTTTTT. This translates into CASSRQGYEKLFF.

This clonotype has a count of ten or more. The chain joins TRBV7-9 to TRBJ2-7; D gene ambiguous. Germline assignment: CDR1 SEHNR and CDR2 FQNEAQ (reference sequence). CDR3 length: 12 amino acids. The germline V and J ends were trimmed by 2 bases and 4 bases, with 6 bases remaining between them. The CDR3 DNA reads TGTGCCAGCAGCTTAACCCCTTACGAGCAGTACTTC. Its protein is CASSLTPYEQYF.

V and J are TRBV30 and TRBJ1-1; D is unclear. The germline V and J ends were trimmed by 1 base and 1 base, with 13 bases remaining between them. Germline CDR1 and CDR2: GTSNPN and SVGIG (reference sequence). This CDR3 contains 15 residues. The CDR3 DNA reads as TGTGCCTGGAGTGGAAAGTGGCAACCGAACACTGAAGCTTTCTTT. Translation: CAWSGKWQPNTEAFF.

The V and J genes are TRBV13 and TRBJ2-5; tentatively, D is TRBD2 (6 bases). Germline CDR1 reads PRHDT; CDR2 reads FYEKMQ (reference sequence). V gave up 8 bases and J gave up 5 bases, with 18 bases separating them. CDR3 length: 14 residues. CDR3 region: CASVDLGSRETQYF. DNA of the CDR3: TGTGCCAGCGTTGATCTCGGGAGTCGTGAGACCCAGTACTTC.

There are many counts of this clonotype. This sequence joins TRBV2 and TRBJ2-5; tentatively, D is TRBD1 or TRBD2 (5 bases each). This CDR3 spans 13 amino acids. From germline, CDR1 is SNHLY and CDR2 FYNNEI. The germline V and J ends were trimmed by 7 bases and 4 bases, with 13 bases remaining between them. CDR3 protein: CASKQGRGETQYF. The CDR3 coding sequence is TGTGCCAGCAAGCAGGGCCGGGGAGAGACCCAGTACTTC.

This clonotype was seen more than once but under ten times. This chain links TRBV25-1 with TRBJ2-7, with 7 bases identical to TRBD1. This CDR3 region has 13 residues. The V gene end was trimmed by 10 bases and the J gene end by 5 bases; junction bases not matched to a gene: 11. Germline loops: CDR1 MGHDK, CDR2 SYGVNS. CDR3 region: CAISRQGSHEQYF. Written as DNA, the CDR3 is TGTGCCATCTCAAGACAGGGAAGCCACGAGCAGTACTTC.

This clonotype appeared many times. The CDR3 region has the DNA TGTGCCAGCACTCCGGGCGCTGAAGCTTTCTTT. Translation: CASTPGAEAFF. The chain joins TRBV6-1 to TRBJ1-1; D uncertain. Germline values: CDR1 MNHNS, CDR2 SASEGT. Trimming removed 7 bases from V and 6 bases from J, with 9 bases in between. This CDR3 spans 11 amino acids.